These 14 T cell receptor beta chains were sequenced from one sample in a study of T cell clonality in common variable immunodeficiency. Their antigens are not known. Overall study results and limits: Common variable immunodeficiency TCR beta sequences reportedly had fewer deletions and N-nucleotide insertions.

Generated by immunoSEQ multiplex PCR, the TCRdb table keeps only in-frame clones and is missing some. The sample is made up of about 30,000 clones, none counted only once. The sequencing sample was made of peripheral blood mononuclear cells. The receptors were sampled from a human donor with common variable immunodeficiency.

The table lists this clone with a few counts. Read data end 3 residues before the CDR3 end; the end is taken from the germline J gene. The chain uses TRBV7-9 and TRBJ1-2; no clear D. V was cut by 2 bases and J by 4 bases, with 8 bases left in between. Germline values: CDR1 SEHNR, CDR2 FQNEAQ (reference sequence). CDR3 length: 13 amino acids. The CDR3 sequence: CASSLLASYGYTF. The CDR3 DNA, read in part, is TGTGCCAGCAGCTTATTAGCCTCCTATGGC.

This clone occurred a few times. The part of the CDR3 DNA that was read is TGTGCCAGCTCACCCTGGCCAGAGGGTCCC. Protein product: CASSPWPEGP. In full, the CDR3 is CASSPWPEGPYTF. The rearrangement joins TRBV18 to TRBJ1-2; D not certain. The read comes to an end 3 residues before the CDR3 does, leaving the germline J gene to fill in the end. Germline-derived CDR1 and CDR2 are KGHSH and LQKENI. The CDR3 has 13 residues.

In this sample, this clone turned up many times. The sequenced part of the CDR3 DNA is TGTGCCAGCAGCCAACCGATAGCGGGGGGGCGGACAGATACG. Encoded protein: CASSQPIAGGRTDT. The whole CDR3 reads CASSQPIAGGRTDTQYF. V and J are TRBV14 and TRBJ2-3, with 11 bases matching TRBD2. Read data end 3 residues before the CDR3 end; the end is taken from the germline J gene. The CDR3 is made up of 17 amino acids. Germline lookup yields CDR1 SGHDN and CDR2 FVKESK. Trimming at V came to 2 bases and at J to 3 bases, leaving 7 bases not matched to a gene.

About this clone itself: The sequenced fragment ends 3 residues before the CDR3 boundary, so the rest is inferred from the germline J gene. This sequence joins TRBV6-2 or TRBV6-3 and TRBJ2-1; 9 bases line up with TRBD2. The CDR3 length is 16 residues. From germline, CDR1 is MNHEY and CDR2 SVGEGT. The J segment lost 5 bases and the V segment lost 0 bases, leaving 5 bases of the junction unmatched. CDR3: CASSYSSGGIHNEQFF. CDR3 DNA, as far as it was read: TGTGCCAGCAGTTACTCTAGCGGGGGTATCCACAATGAG.

Points on this clone: Read coverage stops 3 residues before the CDR3 terminus; the germline J gene supplies the remainder. The chain has TRBV19 and TRBJ1-4, with a possible D match to TRBD1 (6 bases). V dropped 4 bases and J dropped 5 bases, with 11 bases sitting between them. The CDR3 consists of 14 residues. From germline, CDR1 is LNHDA and CDR2 SQIVND (reference sequence). CDR3 DNA, as far as it was read: TGTGCCAGTAGTAGGAACAGGGCAAATGAAAAA. Its protein is CASSRNRANEK. From start to end, the CDR3 is CASSRNRANEKLFF.

This clone was found a few times. The read terminates 3 residues ahead of where the CDR3 ends, so the germline J gene completes it. The chain recombines TRBV6-1 with TRBJ2-3; 8 bases fit TRBD1. CDR3 length equals 17 residues. V shed 0 bases, J shed 2 bases, and the junction held 7 bases outside the gene matches. Germline values: CDR1 MNHNS, CDR2 SASEGT. This CDR3 reads CASSEAVKDRATDTQYF. The sequenced part of the CDR3 DNA is TGTGCCAGCAGTGAAGCTGTGAAGGACAGGGCCACAGATACG.

About this clone itself: The read halts 3 residues ahead of the CDR3 end, with the missing end drawn from the germline J gene. The rearrangement joins TRBV7-6 to TRBJ2-3; TRBD2 agrees at 8 bases. J was trimmed by 0 bases and V by 5 bases; bases with no gene match: 13. Germline CDR1 SGHVS, CDR2 FNYEAQ. This CDR3 has 18 residues. The sequenced CDR3 bases are TGTGCCAGCAGCCGACCTGGCCGGGGGGGAGCTAGCACAGATACG. It translates to CASSRPGRGGASTDT. The CDR3, in full, reads CASSRPGRGGASTDTQYF.

The table lists this clone with a few counts. Germline is not matched at one junction end, which may reflect a read error. The CDR3 end lies 3 residues beyond the end of the read and is filled in from the germline J gene. The V gene is TRBV7-9, the J gene TRBJ1-2; D unclear. Germline V gene sequence: CDR1 SEHNR, CDR2 FQNEAQ (reference sequence). The CDR3 is 13 amino acids. This CDR3 reads CSSSLGGWYGYTF. The CDR3 DNA, read in part, is TGTTCCAGCAGCTTAGGCGGTTGGTATGGC.

In its sample, this clone was seen a few times. The read falls 3 residues short of the CDR3 end, and the missing part is taken from the germline J gene. This sequence joins TRBV5-6 and TRBJ2-7; 7 bases match TRBD2. The junction had 8 bases not matched to a gene; V was cut back by 3 bases and J by 2 bases. This CDR3 is built from 15 residues. Germline loops: CDR1 SGHDT, CDR2 YYEEEE. The chain's CDR3 is CASSSPGTNTYEQYF. Incomplete CDR3 DNA: TGTGCCAGCAGCTCCCCCGGGACTAACACCTACGAG.

This clone showed up just a few times. The read ends 3 residues before the CDR3 terminus; that terminus is restored from the germline J gene. This chain connects TRBV30 to TRBJ1-1, with a tentative D call TRBD1 (5 bases). CDR1 GTSNPN and CDR2 SVGIG come from the germline V gene (reference sequence). With 6 bases removed from V and 0 bases from J, the gap between germline ends came to 11 bases. The CDR3 has 13 residues. Partial CDR3 DNA: TGTGCCTGCCGCTTGGGGCTGAACACTGAA. Its protein product is CACRLGLNTE. The full CDR3 sequence reads CACRLGLNTEAFF.

A note on this clone: The sequenced fragment ends 3 residues before the CDR3 boundary, so the rest is inferred from the germline J gene. The J gene is TRBJ1-1, the V gene TRBV19; perhaps TRBD1 as D (5 bases). The CDR3 spans 12 residues. Germline values: CDR1 LNHDA, CDR2 SQIVND (reference sequence). V lost 3 bases and J lost 7, with 9 bases in between. The sequenced CDR3 bases are TGTGCCAGTAGTATCGGCAGGGTTGAA. Encoded protein: CASSIGRVE. The CDR3 reads in full as CASSIGRVEAFF. Full variable domain (missing parts from reference TRBV19 and TRBJ1-1): DGGITQSPKYLFRKEGQNVTLSCEQNLNHDAMYWYRQDPGQGLRLIYYSQIVNDFQKGDIAEGYSVSREKKESFPLTVTSAQKNPTAFYLCASSIGRVEAFFGQGTRLTVV.

This clone has more than one count but fewer than ten. Partial CDR3 DNA: TGTGCCAGCAGCTTAGCGCAGGCGGGGGTGGGTCAGCCC. Protein: CASSLAQAGVGQP. The whole CDR3 region reads CASSLAQAGVGQPQHF. This chain uses TRBV7-2 with TRBJ1-5, with D possibly being TRBD1 (5 bases). The CDR3 end lies 3 residues beyond the end of the read and is filled in from the germline J gene. V lost 0 bases and J 6 bases, leaving 15 bases between the germline ends. Looked up from germline, CDR1 is SGHTA and CDR2 is FQGNSA. This CDR3 is built from 16 residues.

This clone was observed a handful of times. The CDR3 end lies 3 residues beyond the end of the read and is filled in from the germline J gene. The chain links TRBV19 to TRBJ2-7; 10 positions agree with TRBD2. From germline, CDR1 is LNHDA and CDR2 SQIVND (reference sequence). The CDR3 is 15 residues long. V was clipped by 3 bases and J by 4 bases; unmatched bases: 6. The CDR3 spells CASSMSGRGNYEQYF. The sequenced CDR3 bases are TGTGCCAGTAGTATGAGCGGGAGGGGAAATTACGAG. The variable domain in full, with the rest retrieved from reference TRBV19 and TRBJ2-7, is DGGITQSPKYLFRKEGQNVTLSCEQNLNHDAMYWYRQDPGQGLRLIYYSQIVNDFQKGDIAEGYSVSREKKESFPLTVTSAQKNPTAFYLCASSMSGRGNYEQYFGPGTRLTVT.

This clone was observed at least ten times. The read terminates 3 residues before the CDR3 end, so the remaining end is supplied by the germline J gene. The chain is built from TRBV2 and TRBJ2-7, with a possible D match to TRBD1 (6 bases). Trimming took off 0 bases at V and 4 bases at J, with 13 bases between the two ends. CDR1 SNHLY and CDR2 FYNNEI come from the germline V gene. This CDR3 region has 15 residues. CDR3 residues: CASSEAQGFGYEQYF. The sequenced CDR3 bases are TGTGCCAGCAGTGAAGCGCAGGGGTTTGGTTACGAG.